Each of the 22 T cell receptor beta chains below was sequenced from the same sample in a study of response to subunit inactivated influenza vaccine. TCRdb reprocessed the RT-PCR reads via MiXCR and lists one record per CDR3 protein. The sample lists around 530,000 distinct CDR3 sequences, 15% to 20% occurring once. This specimen consisted of CD4+ T cells sorted from PBMCs, obtained around 2 years after vaccination. These TCRs come from a man aged 45-69 years who received an inactivated influenza vaccine.

This clonotype occurred a few times. Given a much more abundant clone one base away, this may be a read error. The chain carries TRBV7-6 and TRBJ1-4; D remains ambiguous. Germline V gene lookup returns CDR1 SGHVS and CDR2 FNYEAQ. The CDR3 spans 13 residues. The CDR3 spells CASSLGPNDKLFF. The CDR3 coding sequence is TGTGCCAGCAGCTTAGGCCCTAATGATAAACTGTTTTTT.

This clonotype occurred many times. The chain is built from TRBV4-3 and TRBJ1-2; D perhaps matches TRBD1 (5 bases). Deletions cut 6 bases from V and 10 bases from J, with 15 bases between. The CDR3 extends over 12 amino acids. CDR1 and CDR2 (germline): LGHNA, YSLEER. The CDR3 region is CASSLGRGDYTF. In DNA, the CDR3 is TGCGCCAGCAGTTTGGGGAGAGGGGACTACACCTTC.

This chain uses TRBV18 with TRBJ2-1; D gene ambiguous. The CDR3 contains 13 residues. CDR1 KGHSH and CDR2 LQKENI come from the germline V gene. V gave up 3 bases and J gave up 8 bases, with 11 bases separating them. The DNA for the CDR3 is TGTGCCAGCTCACCTCCCAGACGCGATGAGCAGTTCTTC. Translated: CASSPPRRDEQFF.

The genes are TRBV4-2 and TRBJ2-2; 9 nucleotides align to TRBD2. This CDR3 region has 20 residues. Trimming cost V 0 bases and J 5 bases; bases outside gene matches: 16. CDR1 and CDR2 from the germline V gene are LGHNA and YNFKEQ. The CDR3 DNA is TGTGCCAGCAGCCAAGATGAGACTAGCGGTCCCTGGTATAAGACCGGGGAGCTGTTTTTT. Translating it yields CASSQDETSGPWYKTGELFF.

The J gene is TRBJ2-1, the V gene TRBV24-1; 8 positions match TRBD1. The CDR3 runs to 13 residues. The V segment lost 6 bases and the J segment 8 bases; nucleotides outside the gene matches: 5. CDR1 and CDR2 from the germline V gene are KGHDR and SFDVKD. Written as DNA, the CDR3 is TGTGCCACCAGTCGACAGGGGTTCGATGAGCAGTTCTTC. Amino acid sequence: CATSRQGFDEQFF.

There are a few counts of this clonotype. The chain links TRBV19 to TRBJ2-5; D unclear. Germline values: CDR1 LNHDA, CDR2 SQIVND (reference sequence). The CDR3 covers 14 residues. With 6 bases removed from V and 3 bases from J, the gap between germline ends came to 14 bases. CDR3 in DNA: TGTGCCAGTAGCCGACAATGGGGAAAAGAGACCCAGTACTTC. Amino acids: CASSRQWGKETQYF.

The V call is TRBV7-2, the J call TRBJ2-5; TRBD2 agrees at 12 bases. The V gene's germline CDR1 is SGHTA and CDR2 FQGNSA. The ends lost 1 base at V and 8 bases at J; junction bases unmatched: 5. The CDR3 contains 15 residues. CDR3 coding DNA: TGTGCCAGCAGCTTAGAACTAGCGGGGGGACGTACCCAGTACTTC. Translation: CASSLELAGGRTQYF.

This sequence joins TRBV9 and TRBJ2-1; D is perhaps TRBD1 (5 bases). Germline V CDR1 and CDR2: SGDLS, YYNGEE. The V gene lost 0 bases and the J gene lost 8 bases, with 21 bases spanning the gap. The CDR3 is 17 residues long. Here the CDR3 reads CASSVASAVGPQDEQFF. Here the CDR3 DNA reads TGTGCCAGCAGCGTAGCTTCGGCGGTGGGGCCTCAGGATGAGCAGTTCTTC. The full variable domain, completed using reference TRBV9 and TRBJ2-1, is DSGVTQTPKHLITATGQRVTLRCSPRSGDLSVYWYQQSLDQGLQFLIQYYNGEERAKGNILERFSAQQFPDLHSELNLSSLELGDSALYFCASSVASAVGPQDEQFFGPGTRLTVL.

This clonotype was seen a few times. The rearrangement links TRBV12-3 or TRBV12-4 to TRBJ2-1; the D is unclear. The CDR3 spans 16 residues. V was cut by 5 bases and J by 0 bases, with 14 bases left in between. CDR3 nucleotides: TGTGCCAGCAGTCCCGCCCGCCGGCTCTCCTACAATGAGCAGTTCTTC. This codes for CASSPARRLSYNEQFF.

The rearrangement joins TRBV5-5 to TRBJ2-4; 9 bases match TRBD2. CDR3 length: 16 residues. V lost 4 bases, J lost 4 bases, and 9 bases stayed unmatched. Germline CDR1 is SGHKS and CDR2 is YYEKEE (reference sequence). The DNA for the CDR3 is TGTGCCAGCAGCCCGATAGCGGGGGTCCTGAAAAACATTCAGTACTTC. Encoded protein: CASSPIAGVLKNIQYF.

This clonotype was observed a few times. This chain uses TRBV24-1 with TRBJ2-3; 7 bases are shared with TRBD2. Germline V gives CDR1 KGHDR, CDR2 SFDVKD. V shed 4 bases, J shed 4 bases, and the junction held 7 bases outside the gene matches. This CDR3 spans 15 amino acids. DNA of the CDR3: TGTGCCACCAGTGACCGGACTAGATTTTCAGATACGCAGTATTTT. Amino acids: CATSDRTRFSDTQYF.

The chain combines TRBV4-1 with TRBJ1-3; no clear D gene. CDR3 length: 17 amino acids. V lost 3 bases and J lost 0, with 15 bases in between. Germline lookup yields CDR1 MGHRA and CDR2 YSYEKL. The CDR3 DNA is TGCGCCAGCAGCCAGCCTACGGGAGCTGGCTCTGGAAACACCATATATTTT. Protein: CASSQPTGAGSGNTIYF.

This clonotype was counted only a few times. This chain uses TRBV20-1 with TRBJ1-2; 11 positions agree with TRBD1. The trim removed 4 bases at V and 6 bases at J, leaving 4 bases unmatched. The CDR3 runs to 13 residues. CDR1 and CDR2 (germline): DFQATT, SNEGSKA (reference sequence). CDR3 loop: CSATGTGGDGYTF. The DNA for the CDR3 is TGCAGTGCTACCGGGACAGGGGGGGATGGCTACACCTTC.

This clonotype was counted between two and nine times. The chain uses TRBV10-3 and TRBJ2-3; D unclear. Germline V gives CDR1 ENHRY, CDR2 SYGVKD. Trimming shortened V by 0 bases and J by 6 bases, and 7 bases separated the two germline ends. This CDR3 spans 13 amino acids. In nucleotides, the CDR3 is TGTGCCATCAGTGAGTCGAAGAGGGATACGCAGTATTTT. Protein sequence: CAISESKRDTQYF.

This clonotype has just a few counts. V gene TRBV25-1 combines with J gene TRBJ2-5; D gene unclear. V was cut by 1 base and J by 5 bases, with 8 bases left in between. CDR1 and CDR2 from the germline V gene are MGHDK and SYGVNS. This CDR3 contains 13 residues. The CDR3 protein is CASSEWSSETQYF. CDR3 sequence (DNA): TGTGCCAGCAGTGAATGGTCCTCGGAGACCCAGTACTTC.

This clonotype was observed a few times. The genes are TRBV6-5 and TRBJ1-1; D might be TRBD1 (5 bases). The CDR3 spans 11 residues. Trimming cost V 6 bases and J 3 bases, with 5 bases left between them. Germline CDR1 MNHEY, CDR2 SVGAGI. The CDR3 sequence is CASRQDTEAFF. CDR3 DNA sequence: TGTGCCAGCAGACAGGACACTGAAGCTTTCTTT.

This sequence joins TRBV15 and TRBJ1-6; possibly TRBD1 for D (5 bases). The CDR3 sequence is 13 residues long. Germline CDR1 and CDR2: LNHNV and YYDKDF (reference sequence). V gave up 0 bases and J gave up 10 bases, with 7 bases separating them. The CDR3 here is CATSRDRDSPLHF. For the CDR3, the DNA is TGTGCCACCAGCAGAGATAGGGACTCACCCCTCCACTTT.

This clonotype has only a few counts. The chain recombines TRBV12-3 or TRBV12-4 with TRBJ2-3; D not certain. Trimming took 2 bases from V and 5 from J, leaving 11 bases between them. The CDR3 covers 14 residues. CDR3 protein: CASSLRLPRDTQYF. The CDR3 DNA sequence: TGTGCCAGCAGTTTAAGACTCCCTAGAGATACGCAGTATTTT.

J is TRBJ2-1 and V is TRBV7-9, with no clear D. The CDR3 length is 15 residues. Trimming took off 0 bases at V and 4 bases at J, with 10 bases between the two ends. Looked up from germline, CDR1 is SEHNR and CDR2 is FQNEAQ (reference sequence). This CDR3 is CASSLAPDGYNEQFF. The CDR3 bases are TGTGCCAGCAGCTTAGCGCCAGACGGATACAATGAGCAGTTCTTC. Variable domain in full (rest from reference TRBV7-9 and TRBJ2-1): DTGVSQNPRHKITKRGQNVTFRCDPISEHNRLYWYRQTLGQGPEFLTYFQNEAQLEKSRLLSDRFSAERPKGSFSTLEIQRTEQGDSAMYLCASSLAPDGYNEQFFGPGTRLTVL.

The V and J genes are TRBV3-1 and TRBJ1-1, with unresolved D. V was shortened by 1 base and J by 1 base, with 13 bases between the two germline ends. Germline CDR1 LGHDT, CDR2 YNNKEL (reference sequence). The CDR3 spans 16 residues. The DNA for the CDR3 is TGTGCCAGCAGCCAAGTGGAGTCAGCCAGGAACACTGAAGCTTTCTTT. It specifies CASSQVESARNTEAFF. Complete variable domain (other parts from reference TRBV3-1 and TRBJ1-1): DTAVSQTPKYLVTQMGNDKSIKCEQNLGHDTMYWYKQDSKKFLKIMFSYNNKELIINETVPNRFSPKSPDKAHLNLHINSLELGDSAVYFCASSQVESARNTEAFFGQGTRLTVV.

This chain connects TRBV20-1 to TRBJ2-1; 8 positions match TRBD1. V shed 5 bases and J 2 bases; nucleotides not matched to a gene: 5. Looked up from germline, CDR1 is DFQATT and CDR2 is SNEGSKA (reference sequence). The CDR3 consists of 14 residues. CDR3 DNA sequence: TGCAGTGCTCACCCGGGACAGGCCTACAATGAGCAGTTCTTC. Translating it yields CSAHPGQAYNEQFF.

The rearrangement links TRBV5-1 to TRBJ2-1, with TRBD2 identical over 12 bases. V was pared by 7 bases and J by 4 bases, with 6 bases of the junction left unmatched. CDR3 length: 15 residues. Germline lookup yields CDR1 SGHRS and CDR2 YFSETQ. The CDR3 DNA sequence: TGCGCCAGCGGTGGACTAGCGGGGCATTACAATGAGCAGTTCTTC. This sequence encodes CASGGLAGHYNEQFF.